Presented here are 21 T cell receptor beta chains from one specimen sequenced in a study of beta chain features in type 1 diabetes. General study findings and limits: Type 1 diabetes patients had TCRB CDR3s that were shorter (moderately but significantly so) in all four CD4+ subsets.

Investigators reverse transcribed all isolated RNA, so they sequenced expressed TCRB transcripts. The repertoire was sequenced with immunoSEQ multiplex PCR; TCRdb's copy has only in-frame clones and lacks some. The sample yields around 140,000 clones, 10% to 15% seen once. What these receptors recognize is not known. Sequencing was done on a sample of central memory CD4+ T cells from blood. All receptors derive from a young man with type 1 diabetes.

The genes are TRBV30 and TRBJ2-3; D unresolved. The CDR3 covers 14 residues. Per germline, CDR1 GTSNPN and CDR2 SVGIG (reference sequence). With 4 bases removed from V and 1 base from J, the gap between germline ends came to 12 bases. CDR3 sequence reads: CAWKKEWGTDTQYF. As DNA, the CDR3 is TGTGCCTGGAAGAAGGAGTGGGGCACAGATACGCAGTATTTT. Variable domain in full (rest from reference TRBV30 and TRBJ2-3): SQTIHQWPATLVQPVGSPLSLECTVEGTSNPNLYWYRQAAGRGLQLLFYSVGIGQISSEVPQNLSASRPQDRQFILSSKKLLLSDSGFYLCAWKKEWGTDTQYFGPGTRLTVL.

This clone was observed a handful of times. The chain combines TRBV29-1 with TRBJ2-2; the D is unclear. Germline V CDR1 and CDR2: SQVTM, ANQGSEA. V was trimmed by 6 bases and J by 11 bases, leaving 13 bases between them. The CDR3 totals 11 residues. CDR3 bases: TGCAGCGTCGGAAGCCTAGGCGAGCTGTTTTTT. As protein: CSVGSLGELFF.

This clone was seen more than once but under ten times. This chain uses TRBV25-1 with TRBJ1-1, with 9 bases that match TRBD1. V gave up 6 bases and J gave up 1 base; unmatched junction bases: 3. The CDR3 contains 14 residues. CDR1 is MGHDK, CDR2 SYGVNS, per germline. The CDR3 DNA is TGTGCCAGCAGAGAACAGGGGGCGAACACTGAAGCTTTCTTT. This translates into CASREQGANTEAFF.

This clone was seen a few times. The V call is TRBV6-5, the J call TRBJ2-7; 7 positions match TRBD1. V lost 4 bases, J lost 3 bases, and 3 bases stayed unmatched. Germline CDR1 is MNHEY and CDR2 is SVGAGI. The CDR3 extends over 13 amino acids. The CDR3 reads CASSSDRDYEQYF. The DNA of the CDR3 is TGTGCCAGCAGTTCCGACAGGGACTACGAGCAGTACTTC.

The chain joins TRBV19 to TRBJ2-3; D is possibly TRBD1 (6 bases). V gave up 3 bases and J gave up 9 bases, with 10 bases separating them. Germline V lookup: CDR1 LNHDA, CDR2 SQIVND (reference sequence). There are 12 residues in the CDR3. CDR3 sequence: CASSILQGTQYF. For the CDR3, the DNA is TGTGCCAGTAGTATCCTCCAGGGGACGCAGTATTTT.

This clone appeared a few times. The chain employs TRBV4-2 and TRBJ1-3; D gene unclear. V shed 1 base and J shed 4 bases, with 5 bases lying between them. CDR1 is LGHNA and CDR2 is YNFKEQ in the germline V gene. The CDR3 length is 13 residues. This chain's CDR3 is CASSQVTGNTIYF. CDR3 nucleotides: TGTGCCAGCAGCCAAGTAACCGGAAACACCATATATTTT.

This clone was counted only a few times. The V call is TRBV10-3, the J call TRBJ1-2; TRBD1 aligns across 8 bases. Unmatched junction bases numbered 6, after V lost 6 bases and J lost 0 bases. CDR3 length: 15 amino acids. Germline V gene data show CDR1 as ENHRY and CDR2 as SYGVKD. CDR3 DNA sequence: TGTGCCATCAGCGGTGACAGGGGCCCTAACTATGGCTACACCTTC. It yields the protein CAISGDRGPNYGYTF.

This clone was seen more than once but under ten times. The V gene is TRBV18, the J gene TRBJ2-7; D not resolved. The CDR3 runs 12 residues. V gave up 2 bases and J gave up 2 bases, with 4 bases separating them. Germline-derived CDR1 and CDR2 are KGHSH and LQKENI. CDR3 coding DNA: TGTGCCAGCTCACCAGACACCTACGAGCAGTACTTC. Its protein product is CASSPDTYEQYF.

This clone occurred a few times. The rearrangement joins TRBV7-2 to TRBJ2-1; TRBD2 is a possible D gene (6 bases). The CDR3 has 15 amino acids. Germline V gene data show CDR1 as SGHTA and CDR2 as FQGNSA. V was pared by 4 bases and J by 4 bases, with 14 bases between. CDR3 sequence reads: CASSSGAGTYNEQFF. The CDR3 DNA follows: TGTGCCAGCAGCTCCGGGGCGGGGACGTACAATGAGCAGTTCTTC.

The chain combines TRBV6-5 with TRBJ2-3, with D tentatively TRBD1 or TRBD2 (5 bases each). V was trimmed by 6 bases and J by 0 bases, leaving 13 bases between them. The CDR3 loop spans 15 amino acids. CDR1 MNHEY and CDR2 SVGAGI come from the germline V gene. As DNA, the CDR3 is TGTGCCAGCAGGGGGGTGGGCGTCAGCACAGATACGCAGTATTTT. This codes for CASRGVGVSTDTQYF.

This clone was seen more than once but under ten times. The rearrangement joins TRBV5-1 to TRBJ2-5; D remains unclear. Looked up from germline, CDR1 is SGHRS and CDR2 is YFSETQ. Deletions cut 0 bases from V and 5 bases from J, with 5 bases between. CDR3 length equals 12 residues. The CDR3 DNA reads TGCGCCAGCAGCTTGGGCGCGGAGACCCAGTACTTC. Its translation: CASSLGAETQYF.

The rearrangement uses TRBV7-2 and TRBJ1-2; the match to TRBD1 covers 8 bases. The CDR3 has 17 amino acids. CDR1 is SGHTA, CDR2 FQGNSA, per germline. The V gene end was trimmed by 1 base and the J gene end by 4 bases; junction bases not matched to a gene: 11. The CDR3 spells CASSLGGQGPLGYGYTF. In DNA form, the CDR3 reads TGTGCCAGCAGCTTAGGCGGACAGGGACCCCTTGGCTATGGCTACACCTTC.

The J gene is TRBJ1-3, the V gene TRBV16, with unresolved D. The CDR3 is 13 amino acids. Germline V gene lookup returns CDR1 KGHSY and CDR2 FQNENV. The germline V and J ends were trimmed by 3 bases and 1 base, with 4 bases remaining between them. The CDR3 coding sequence is TGTGCCAGCAGCCAGGGGTCTGGAAACACCATATATTTT. It yields the protein CASSQGSGNTIYF.

This chain links TRBV9 with TRBJ2-7; tentative D call: TRBD1 (5 bases). V was shortened by 5 bases and J by 2 bases, with 8 bases between the two germline ends. This CDR3 is built from 12 residues. Germline V gene lookup returns CDR1 SGDLS and CDR2 YYNGEE. The CDR3 is CASSDSPYEQYF. In DNA, the CDR3 is TGTGCCAGCAGTGACAGTCCCTACGAGCAGTACTTC.

The chain joins TRBV2 to TRBJ2-1; D remains unclear. Germline V lookup: CDR1 SNHLY, CDR2 FYNNEI. The CDR3 is 12 residues long. V lost 7 bases and J lost 7, with 11 bases in between. CDR3 in DNA: TGTGCCAGCACCCCGGCCGGGAATGAGCAGTTCTTC. Protein sequence: CASTPAGNEQFF.

This rearrangement joins TRBV30 to TRBJ2-1, with D tentatively TRBD1 (5 bases). CDR1 and CDR2 (germline): GTSNPN, SVGIG (reference sequence). V lost 0 bases and J 9 bases, leaving 12 bases between the germline ends. The CDR3 totals 13 residues. CDR3 DNA sequence: TGTGCCTGGAGTGTACAGGCGTACGGTGAGCAGTTCTTC. Its protein is CAWSVQAYGEQFF.

V usage is TRBV18 and J usage is TRBJ2-3; TRBD2 matches 8 bases. Trimming removed 0 bases from V and 5 bases from J; junction bases left unmatched: 7. Germline V gives CDR1 KGHSH, CDR2 LQKENI. This CDR3 region has 16 residues. CDR3 loop: CASSPPVSGEGDTQYF. CDR3 coding DNA: TGTGCCAGCTCACCACCCGTTAGCGGGGAAGGAGATACGCAGTATTTT.

This clone was found a few times. This rearrangement joins TRBV6-5 to TRBJ1-2, with D unresolved. The V gene lost 7 bases and the J gene lost 4 bases, with 10 bases spanning the gap. The V gene's germline CDR1 is MNHEY and CDR2 SVGAGI. The CDR3 has 12 residues. CDR3: CASKKGFYGYTF. CDR3 nucleotide sequence: TGTGCCAGCAAAAAGGGCTTCTATGGCTACACCTTC.

This clone was detected only a few times. Other DNA sequences within the sample encode an identical CDR3. V and J are TRBV29-1 and TRBJ2-3; D is possibly TRBD2 (7 bases). Trimming stripped 5 bases from V and 3 bases from J, with 15 bases between. This CDR3 has 14 amino acids. Germline CDR1 is SQVTM and CDR2 is ANQGSEA. CDR3 in DNA: TGCAGCGTTCTGGCGGGGGCCGTGACAGATACGCAGTATTTT. Amino acid sequence: CSVLAGAVTDTQYF.

The CDR3 sequence is CAAGPHTNIQYF. In DNA, the CDR3 is TGTGCCGCGGGGCCTCACACAAACATTCAGTACTTC. The chain joins TRBV2 to TRBJ2-4; a weak D match, TRBD2 (6 bases). CDR1 and CDR2 (germline): SNHLY, FYNNEI. The CDR3 is made up of 12 amino acids. V dropped 11 bases and J dropped 6 bases, with 14 bases sitting between them. Together with reference TRBV2 and TRBJ2-4, the CDR3 gives the full variable domain: EPEVTQTPSHQVTQMGQEVILRCVPISNHLYFYWYRQILGQKVEFLVSFYNNEISEKSEIFDDQFSVERPDGSNFTLKIRSTKLEDSAMYFCAAGPHTNIQYFGAGTRLSVL.

This clone is a singleton in its sample. The chain uses TRBV29-1 and TRBJ1-3, with D hard to call. The V gene's germline CDR1 is SQVTM and CDR2 ANQGSEA. Trimming took 4 bases from V and 0 from J, leaving 13 bases between them. This CDR3 contains 15 residues. The CDR3 sequence is CSVASRFDSGNTIYF. CDR3 nucleotide sequence: TGCAGCGTTGCGAGCAGATTTGACTCTGGAAACACCATATATTTT. Combining the CDR3 with reference TRBV29-1 and TRBJ1-3 gives the whole variable domain SAVISQKPSRDICQRGTSLTIQCQVDSQVTMMFWYRQQPGQSLTLIATANQGSEATYESGFVIDKFPISRPNLTFSTLTVSNMSPEDSSIYLCSVASRFDSGNTIYFGEGSWLTVV.